The 3 T cell receptor beta chains given below trace back to one sample, sequenced in a study of beta chain features in type 1 diabetes. The investigators reverse transcribed all of the isolated RNA, so they sequenced expressed TCRB transcripts. Assay used: immunoSEQ multiplex PCR; TCRdb lists only in-frame clones, some missing. Among more than 140,000 clones, about a tenth were seen once, and the ten largest hold 0.5% to 0.65%. Sample: central memory CD4+ T cells from blood. These receptors originate from a woman aged 40 to 55 in good health.

The table lists this clone with a few counts. The genes are TRBV5-6 and TRBJ2-3, with D perhaps TRBD2 (5 bases). Germline CDR1 is SGHDT and CDR2 is YYEEEE. The CDR3 is 15 residues long. V lost 0 bases to trimming and J lost 0 bases, with 8 bases between them. This CDR3 reads CASSLGTRSTDTQYF. As DNA, the CDR3 is TGTGCCAGCAGCTTGGGGACTCGAAGCACAGATACGCAGTATTTT.

This clone showed up just a few times. This chain uses TRBV18 with TRBJ2-1, with D perhaps TRBD2 (5 bases). The CDR3 runs 17 residues. Trimming cost V 3 bases and J 5 bases, with 20 bases left between them. Per germline, CDR1 KGHSH and CDR2 LQKENI. The CDR3 bases are TGTGCCAGCTCACCGATCTCAAGCGGAAGAAAACACAATGAGCAGTTCTTC. This codes for CASSPISSGRKHNEQFF.

This chain joins TRBV18 and TRBJ2-5; TRBD1 agrees at 10 bases. Germline lookup yields CDR1 KGHSH and CDR2 LQKENI. The length of the CDR3 is 14 residues. In nucleotides, the CDR3 is TGTGAAACAAGGACAGGGGGACTGCAAGAGACCCAGTACTTC. Its protein product is CETRTGGLQETQYF.